This T cell receptor beta chain is drawn from a study of cytomegalovirus exposure and HLA in healthy donors. Study results and caveats: The authors considered a cluster of highly shared sequence variants likely to be a sequencing artifact.

Amplification used 60 Vbeta primers and 13 Jbeta primers. This table comes from immunoSEQ multiplex PCR, and its TCRdb copy is limited to in-frame clones, with some not included. In the table there are approximately 120,000 clones, around 80% of which are singletons. As regards this clone: The target antigen is unknown.

There are 12 residues in the CDR3. Trimming stripped 0 bases from V and 7 bases from J, with 5 bases between. Per the germline V gene, CDR1 is SGHRS and CDR2 is YFSETQ. Input material: PBMCs. This clonotype originated in a man aged 25 to 40 in good health and CMV-seropositive. The chain uses TRBV5-1 and TRBJ2-1; D is undetermined. The CDR3 DNA is TGCGCCAGCAGCTTGGGGCCAAATGAGCAGTTCTTC. It specifies CASSLGPNEQFF.